The 28 T cell receptor beta chains reported below all come from one sample, sequenced in a study of OX40 agonist ivuxolimab in advanced cancers. Clones were read by immunoSEQ multiplex PCR, and TCRdb kept only the in-frame ones, dropping some. The sample has over 20,000 clones, about 80% seen once. The sequenced sample was CD4+ or CD8+ T cells sorted from blood, obtained in a trial of the OX40 agonist ivuxolimab. The origin of the receptors is an adult with an advanced solid tumor such as melanoma, head and neck, liver or kidney cancer.

This clone was recorded a few times. The chain links TRBV29-1 to TRBJ1-4; TRBD1 aligns across 7 bases. Germline V gene data show CDR1 as SQVTM and CDR2 as ANQGSEA. V shed 4 bases and J 4 bases; nucleotides not matched to a gene: 9. There are 15 residues in the CDR3. CDR3 nucleotide sequence: TGCAGCGTTGTTGATCCAGACAGGGATAATGAAAAACTGTTTTTT. Protein sequence: CSVVDPDRDNEKLFF.

The rearrangement uses TRBV18 and TRBJ1-3, with D uncertain. Trimming stripped 0 bases from V and 4 bases from J, with 7 bases between. The CDR3 is 14 residues long. Per the germline V gene, CDR1 is KGHSH and CDR2 is LQKENI. CDR3: CASSPPHGGNTIYF. The DNA for the CDR3 is TGTGCCAGCTCACCACCCCATGGCGGAAACACCATATATTTT.

The genes are TRBV5-1 and TRBJ2-7, with D perhaps TRBD1 (6 bases). Germline values: CDR1 SGHRS, CDR2 YFSETQ. The V and J ends lost 1 base and 6 bases respectively, with 8 bases between them. The CDR3 has 12 amino acids. The CDR3 bases are TGCGCCAGCAGCTTGACAGGGTTCGAGCAGTACTTC. It encodes CASSLTGFEQYF.

The chain links TRBV20-1 to TRBJ2-7; no clear D. V was shortened by 3 bases and J by 3 bases, with 6 bases between the two germline ends. The CDR3 covers 11 residues. Germline CDR1 DFQATT, CDR2 SNEGSKA (reference sequence). The CDR3 loop is CSARENYEQYF. Written as DNA, the CDR3 is TGCAGTGCTAGGGAAAACTACGAGCAGTACTTC.

The chain employs TRBV28 and TRBJ1-5, with 8 positions matching TRBD1. There are 14 residues in the CDR3. After removal of 3 bases from V and 6 bases from J, the junction contained 4 bases not matched to a gene. Germline V gives CDR1 MDHEN, CDR2 SYDVKM. Here the CDR3 DNA reads TGTGCCAGCAGTTTCACAGGGGGTGGTCAGCCCCAGCATTTT. Amino acids: CASSFTGGGQPQHF.

V usage is TRBV30 and J usage is TRBJ1-5; unclear D gene. V was pared by 2 bases and J by 0 bases, with 5 bases between. Germline CDR1 GTSNPN, CDR2 SVGIG (reference sequence). This CDR3 is 13 amino acids long. The CDR3 coding sequence is TGTGCCTGGAGTCGATATAGCAATCAGCCCCAGCATTTT. The encoded protein is CAWSRYSNQPQHF. Full variable domain (missing parts from reference TRBV30 and TRBJ1-5): SQTIHQWPATLVQPVGSPLSLECTVEGTSNPNLYWYRQAAGRGLQLLFYSVGIGQISSEVPQNLSASRPQDRQFILSSKKLLLSDSGFYLCAWSRYSNQPQHFGDGTRLSIL.

In the case of this clone: A junction boundary mismatches the germline segment, possibly from a read error. The sample contains more than one DNA sequence encoding this CDR3. The genes are TRBV11-1 and TRBJ2-2, with a possible D match to TRBD2 (6 bases). Germline V gene lookup returns CDR1 SGHAT and CDR2 FQDESV (reference sequence). The CDR3 contains 17 residues. In DNA, the CDR3 is TGTGCCAGCAGCCCTCGTGGCGGGGCCTCGGGTACCGGAGAGCTGTTTTTT. This translates into CASSPRGGASGTGELFF.

Note on this clone: The same CDR3 can be traced to other DNA sequences in this sample. The V and J genes are TRBV28 and TRBJ1-3; weak D call: TRBD1 (5 bases). V lost 2 bases and J lost 0, with 17 bases in between. This CDR3 is built from 18 residues. Per the germline V gene, CDR1 is MDHEN and CDR2 is SYDVKM. Here the CDR3 DNA reads TGTGCCAGCAGTTTAGGCAGGGAGGGTTGGGGCTCTGGAAACACCATATATTTT. It codes for CASSLGREGWGSGNTIYF.

The chain combines TRBV25-1 with TRBJ2-1, with D unresolved. CDR3 length: 12 amino acids. Trimming pared 2 bases from V and 7 bases from J, leaving 6 bases between. Germline loops: CDR1 MGHDK, CDR2 SYGVNS. The CDR3 DNA reads as TGTGCCAGCAGTGAAAATGGGAATGAGCAGTTCTTC. Amino acids: CASSENGNEQFF.

The chain recombines TRBV28 with TRBJ2-1, with TRBD2 identical over 8 bases. The V and J ends lost 4 bases and 6 bases, in that order; junction bases with no gene match: 8. This CDR3 has 15 residues. Germline V gene lookup returns CDR1 MDHEN and CDR2 SYDVKM. This chain's CDR3 is CASSSRGGRSNEQFF. The DNA of the CDR3 is TGTGCCAGCAGTTCACGGGGGGGCCGGAGCAATGAGCAGTTCTTC.

The chain combines TRBV28 with TRBJ1-4, with D hard to call. Deletions cut 1 base from V and 0 bases from J, with 6 bases between. Germline-derived CDR1 and CDR2 are MDHEN and SYDVKM. The CDR3 has 15 residues. CDR3 nucleotide sequence: TGTGCCAGCAGTTTATTAGGTGCAACTAATGAAAAACTGTTTTTT. Protein sequence: CASSLLGATNEKLFF. Full variable domain (remainder filled in from reference TRBV28 and TRBJ1-4): DVKVTQSSRYLVKRTGEKVFLECVQDMDHENMFWYRQDPGLGLRLIYFSYDVKMKEKGDIPEGYSVSREKKERFSLILESASTNQTSMYLCASSLLGATNEKLFFGSGTQLSVL.

The sample holds a few counts of this clone. This chain connects TRBV4-1 to TRBJ1-4; a possible D gene is TRBD1 (5 bases). V lost 1 base and J lost 1, with 13 bases in between. Per the germline V gene, CDR1 is MGHRA and CDR2 is YSYEKL. The CDR3 is 17 amino acids. In DNA form, the CDR3 reads TGCGCCAGCAGCCAAGCGAAGGGGTCTCTAACTAATGAAAAACTGTTTTTT. Translating it yields CASSQAKGSLTNEKLFF.

The chain uses TRBV6-1 and TRBJ2-1, with 8 bases that match TRBD2. This CDR3 comprises 15 residues. The germline V gene encodes CDR1 MNHNS and CDR2 SASEGT. Trimming cost V 6 bases and J 1 base; bases outside gene matches: 5. The CDR3 is CASRVRLASYNEQFF. Here the CDR3 DNA reads TGTGCCAGCAGAGTGCGACTAGCGTCCTACAATGAGCAGTTCTTC.

The V gene is TRBV7-9, the J gene TRBJ2-1; TRBD1 agrees at 9 bases. The CDR3 is made up of 14 amino acids. V dropped 11 bases and J dropped 7; count of bases not matched to a gene: 12. Germline V lookup: CDR1 SEHNR, CDR2 FQNEAQ (reference sequence). The CDR3 DNA is TGTGCCTGGGAGTGGGGACAGGGATTAAATGAGCAGTTCTTC. This encodes CAWEWGQGLNEQFF. The full variable domain, with the rest looked up from reference TRBV7-9 and TRBJ2-1, is DTGVSQNPRHKITKRGQNVTFRCDPISEHNRLYWYRQTLGQGPEFLTYFQNEAQLEKSRLLSDRFSAERPKGSFSTLEIQRTEQGDSAMYLCAWEWGQGLNEQFFGPGTRLTVL.

The chain is built from TRBV10-3 and TRBJ2-7, with 9 positions matching TRBD1. J gave up 7 bases and V 7 bases, and 14 bases lay outside the gene matches. Germline V CDR1 and CDR2: ENHRY, SYGVKD. The CDR3 runs to 15 residues. Here the CDR3 reads CAITPGTGISWEQYF. CDR3 nucleotides: TGTGCCATCACTCCCGGGACAGGGATTTCTTGGGAGCAGTACTTC.

The rearrangement joins TRBV7-9 to TRBJ1-2; D might be TRBD1 (5 bases). The CDR3 loop spans 13 amino acids. The germline V and J ends were trimmed by 7 bases and 7 bases, with 16 bases remaining between them. CDR1 SEHNR and CDR2 FQNEAQ come from the germline V gene (reference sequence). CDR3: CASTRGWGGGYTF. CDR3 DNA: TGTGCCAGCACCCGGGGGTGGGGTGGTGGCTACACCTTC.

The chain joins TRBV18 to TRBJ2-1; D remains ambiguous. V lost 1 base to trimming and J lost 10 bases, with 11 bases between them. Per the germline V gene, CDR1 is KGHSH and CDR2 is LQKENI. The CDR3 has 13 residues. CDR3 protein: CASSPLSLEEQFF. The DNA for the CDR3 is TGTGCCAGCTCACCACTTAGCTTAGAGGAGCAGTTCTTC.

This clone was found once. The chain carries TRBV30 and TRBJ2-7; D is possibly TRBD2 (5 bases). The CDR3 totals 11 residues. The V gene's germline CDR1 is GTSNPN and CDR2 SVGIG (reference sequence). V lost 5 bases and J 0 bases, leaving 5 bases between the germline ends. This chain's CDR3 is CAWGSSYEQYF. CDR3 in DNA: TGTGCCTGGGGGAGCTCCTACGAGCAGTACTTC.

This chain connects TRBV2 to TRBJ1-5; D call uncertain. The germline gives CDR1 SNHLY, CDR2 FYNNEI. The CDR3 has 12 amino acids. The germline V and J ends were trimmed by 6 bases and 6 bases, with 9 bases remaining between them. The CDR3 nucleotides read TGTGCCAGCAGGTTGTGGGGTCAGCCCCAGCATTTT. Encoded protein: CASRLWGQPQHF.

V gene TRBV19 combines with J gene TRBJ1-5, with no clear D. Germline V CDR1 and CDR2: LNHDA, SQIVND (reference sequence). There are 14 residues in the CDR3. V lost 6 bases to trimming and J lost 7 bases, with 16 bases between them. The CDR3 DNA follows: TGTGCCAGTAGGGCGGCAGGTCGGGAGCAGCCCCAGCATTTT. Its protein is CASRAAGREQPQHF.

V and J are TRBV5-6 and TRBJ2-3; D unclear. This CDR3 has 13 amino acids. Trimming cost V 0 bases and J 5 bases, with 7 bases left between them. From germline, CDR1 is SGHDT and CDR2 YYEEEE. The CDR3 sequence is CASSLEEQDTQYF. The DNA of the CDR3 is TGTGCCAGCAGCTTGGAAGAGCAAGATACGCAGTATTTT.

This chain uses TRBV5-5 with TRBJ2-1; D is unresolved. The ends were cut back, 0 bases at V and 8 bases at J, with 12 bases in the middle. CDR1 and CDR2 from the germline V gene are SGHKS and YYEKEE (reference sequence). This CDR3 comprises 14 residues. CDR3 loop: CASSLGVARDEQFF. The CDR3 nucleotides read TGTGCCAGCAGCTTGGGGGTCGCACGGGATGAGCAGTTCTTC.

The chain is built from TRBV27 and TRBJ1-1; D gene unclear. In germline, CDR1 is MNHEY, CDR2 SMNVEV (reference sequence). The V gene lost 6 bases and the J gene lost 1 base, with 9 bases spanning the gap. The CDR3 is 13 residues long. CDR3 DNA: TGTGCCAGCAGCCAGATCGGGAACACTGAAGCTTTCTTT. This gives the protein CASSQIGNTEAFF.

The gene calls are TRBV7-9 and TRBJ2-5, with a weak D call TRBD2 (5 bases). There are 15 residues in the CDR3. The germline CDR1 and CDR2 sequences are SEHNR and FQNEAQ (reference sequence). The V end lost 3 bases, the J end lost 0 bases, and 11 bases lay between the germline ends. CDR3 residues: CASSLGSTYQETQYF. The CDR3 nucleotides are TGTGCCAGCAGCTTGGGGAGCACGTACCAAGAGACCCAGTACTTC.

The genes are TRBV5-1 and TRBJ2-7, with 15 bases aligning to TRBD2. Per the germline V gene, CDR1 is SGHRS and CDR2 is YFSETQ. The J segment lost 4 bases and the V segment lost 7 bases, leaving 0 bases of the junction unmatched. This CDR3 spans 13 amino acids. CDR3 DNA: TGCGCCAGCGGGACTAGCGGGAGGTACGAGCAGTACTTC. This codes for CASGTSGRYEQYF.

The rearrangement joins TRBV11-1 to TRBJ1-1; D might be TRBD1 (5 bases). This CDR3 is built from 13 residues. The V end was cut by 5 bases, the J end by 0 bases, with 7 bases between. Germline-derived CDR1 and CDR2 are SGHAT and FQDESV (reference sequence). As DNA, the CDR3 is TGTGCCAGCAGCGGCAGGGTGAACACTGAAGCTTTCTTT. This sequence encodes CASSGRVNTEAFF.

The chain combines TRBV27 with TRBJ1-4, with 8 nucleotides matching TRBD1. CDR1 MNHEY and CDR2 SMNVEV come from the germline V gene (reference sequence). The CDR3 runs 18 residues. V shed 5 bases and J 0 bases; nucleotides not matched to a gene: 11. For the CDR3, the DNA is TGTGCCAGCAGTACCACGGACAGGGCCCTTGCAACTAATGAAAAACTGTTTTTT. Translating gives CASSTTDRALATNEKLFF.

V is TRBV7-8 and J is TRBJ2-1; TRBD2 aligns across 10 bases. V gave up 4 bases and J gave up 3 bases; unmatched junction bases: 6. The CDR3 is made up of 16 amino acids. Germline V gene lookup returns CDR1 SGHVS and CDR2 FQNEAQ. The CDR3 loop is CASSSLSSGGYNEQFF. The CDR3 nucleotides are TGTGCCAGCAGCTCCCTCTCTAGCGGGGGCTACAATGAGCAGTTCTTC.